Below, 18 T cell receptor beta chains from the same sample are listed, as sequenced in a study of T cells in tuberculosis (dated by TCRdb to 2016 to 2018). The protocol used for the library was the immunoSEQ multiplex PCR assay. In its TCRdb copy, this immuneACCESS table keeps in-frame sequences only and misses some clones. Where compared with another copy, unresolved V genes explain less than half of these, and the others have no known cause. The sample table holds 35,000 to 40,000 clones, of which 94% were seen once. Together, the top ten hold about 12% of the sample. Sequences were obtained from PBMCs. These receptors were collected from a donor between 10 and 35 years old with latent tuberculosis or without tuberculosis infection. Some clones in this sample may be carry-over from other donors' samples.

As DNA, the CDR3 is TGTGCCAGCAGCTTAGCCCCCCGGGCTAGCGGGGGCACAGATACGCAGTATTTT. It translates to CASSLAPRASGGTDTQYF. V is TRBV7-6 and J is TRBJ2-3; 9 bases map to TRBD2. The CDR3 length is 18 residues. J was trimmed by 1 base and V by 0 bases; bases with no gene match: 8. Looked up from germline, CDR1 is SGHVS and CDR2 is FNYEAQ.

This clone was detected once. J is TRBJ2-7 and V is TRBV6-5; tentative D call: TRBD1 (7 bases). CDR3 length: 14 residues. Trimming took 4 bases from V and 1 from J, leaving 11 bases between them. CDR1 and CDR2 from the germline V gene are MNHEY and SVGAGI. Here the CDR3 reads CASSFAGQSYEQYF. The CDR3 nucleotides are TGTGCCAGCAGTTTCGCGGGACAGTCCTACGAGCAGTACTTC.

The genes are TRBV7-2 and TRBJ2-7; tentatively, D is TRBD2 (6 bases). The length of the CDR3 is 15 residues. CDR1 is SGHTA and CDR2 is FQGNSA in the germline V gene. Trimming stripped 2 bases from V and 6 bases from J, with 17 bases between. CDR3 residues: CASSLFPPSEGEQYF. The CDR3 DNA sequence: TGTGCCAGCAGCTTATTTCCCCCTAGCGAGGGCGAGCAGTACTTC.

V gene TRBV9 combines with J gene TRBJ2-1; maybe TRBD1 (6 bases). CDR3 length equals 14 residues. Trimming took 4 bases from V and 9 from J, leaving 17 bases between them. CDR1 and CDR2 (germline): SGDLS, YYNGEE. The CDR3 nucleotides read TGTGCCAGCAGCTTACTACAGGGAAATACTGAGCAGTTCTTC. This encodes CASSLLQGNTEQFF.

The chain carries TRBV5-1 and TRBJ2-1; tentatively, D is TRBD1 (5 bases). Germline-derived CDR1 and CDR2 are SGHRS and YFSETQ. This CDR3 contains 13 residues. The V and J ends lost 1 base and 10 bases respectively, with 12 bases between them. The CDR3 DNA is TGCGCCAGCAGCTTGTCTGGACAAGGGGAGCAGTTCTTC. Translating it yields CASSLSGQGEQFF.

This clone was detected once. The chain has TRBV28 and TRBJ2-3; 9 bases align to TRBD1. V shed 6 bases and J 4 bases; nucleotides not matched to a gene: 8. Germline CDR1 and CDR2: MDHEN and SYDVKM. CDR3 length equals 15 residues. CDR3 sequence (DNA): TGTGCCAGCAGCCCGTCGGGACAGGGCGCAGATACGCAGTATTTT. The encoded protein is CASSPSGQGADTQYF. The full variable domain, in which reference TRBV28 and TRBJ2-3 provide the parts outside the CDR3, is DVKVTQSSRYLVKRTGEKVFLECVQDMDHENMFWYRQDPGLGLRLIYFSYDVKMKEKGDIPEGYSVSREKKERFSLILESASTNQTSMYLCASSPSGQGADTQYFGPGTRLTVL.

This sequence joins TRBV4-3 and TRBJ2-7; 12 nucleotides align to TRBD1. Losses at the gene ends were 3 bases for V and 4 bases for J; bases not matched to a gene: 7. The germline CDR1 and CDR2 sequences are LGHNA and YSLEER. This CDR3 is 16 amino acids long. The CDR3 region is CASSQYRDRGLYEQYF. CDR3 sequence (DNA): TGCGCCAGCAGCCAGTACCGGGACAGGGGGCTGTACGAGCAGTACTTC.

The chain has TRBV11-2 and TRBJ1-6; TRBD1 matches at 11 bases. Germline V gives CDR1 SGHAT, CDR2 FQNNGV. This CDR3 has 14 residues. V lost 4 bases, J lost 10 bases, and 3 bases stayed unmatched. CDR3 nucleotides: TGTGCCAGCAGCTCGGACAGGGGGCTCTCACCCCTCCACTTT. Translation gives CASSSDRGLSPLHF. Drawing the rest from reference TRBV11-2 and TRBJ1-6, the complete variable domain is EAGVAQSPRYKIIEKRQSVAFWCNPISGHATLYWYQQILGQGPKLLIQFQNNGVVDDSQLPKDRFSAERLKGVDSTLKIQPAKLEDSAVYLCASSSDRGLSPLHFGNGTRLTVT.

V and J are TRBV9 and TRBJ1-1, with 7 bases matching TRBD1. Germline V gene lookup returns CDR1 SGDLS and CDR2 YYNGEE. Trimming removed 4 bases from V and 2 bases from J; junction bases left unmatched: 8. The CDR3 is 15 residues long. The CDR3 region is CASSPQYRGNTEAFF. CDR3 bases: TGTGCCAGCAGCCCACAATACAGGGGCAACACTGAAGCTTTCTTT.

The rearrangement joins TRBV25-1 to TRBJ2-1; D unclear. The V end was cut by 3 bases, the J end by 0 bases, with 3 bases between. The CDR3 contains 13 residues. CDR1 MGHDK and CDR2 SYGVNS come from the germline V gene. The CDR3 DNA reads as TGTGCCAGCAGTGACCGCTCCTACAATGAGCAGTTCTTC. Protein: CASSDRSYNEQFF.

This chain connects TRBV11-2 to TRBJ1-3; 7 nucleotides match TRBD1. The CDR3 is made up of 14 amino acids. Germline-derived CDR1 and CDR2 are SGHAT and FQNNGV. J lost 4 bases, V lost 5 bases, and 5 bases had no gene match. CDR3 sequence (DNA): TGTGCCAGCAGCCTACAGGGGTTGGGAAACACCATATATTTT. Protein sequence: CASSLQGLGNTIYF.

V is TRBV11-3 and J is TRBJ1-1, with D maybe TRBD1 (6 bases). V lost 6 bases to trimming and J lost 4 bases, with 12 bases between them. CDR3 length equals 13 residues. Germline V lookup: CDR1 SGHNT, CDR2 YENEEA. The CDR3 DNA sequence: TGTGCCAGCAGTGACAGGAGTACCACTGAAGCTTTCTTT. Its translation: CASSDRSTTEAFF.

This rearrangement joins TRBV7-2 to TRBJ2-4, with a possible D match to TRBD1 (6 bases). Germline V gives CDR1 SGHTA, CDR2 FQGNSA. The CDR3 covers 17 residues. Trimming pared 5 bases from V and 1 base from J, leaving 18 bases between. The CDR3 DNA reads TGTGCCAGCAGCCTAAGGACGGCAGGGGTGGCCAAAAACATTCAGTACTTC. Encoded protein: CASSLRTAGVAKNIQYF.

V and J are TRBV6-5 and TRBJ1-2, with 9 bases fitting TRBD1. V shed 6 bases, J shed 7 bases, and the junction held 12 bases outside the gene matches. CDR3 size: 15 residues. Per the germline V gene, CDR1 is MNHEY and CDR2 is SVGAGI. CDR3 in amino acids: CASSRSPGQGSGYTF. CDR3 DNA: TGTGCCAGCAGCCGATCTCCGGGACAGGGATCTGGCTACACCTTC.

The J gene is TRBJ1-5, the V gene TRBV27, with 8 positions matching TRBD1. V dropped 4 bases and J dropped 0; count of bases not matched to a gene: 8. The CDR3 consists of 17 residues. The germline gives CDR1 MNHEY, CDR2 SMNVEV (reference sequence). The CDR3 region is CASSSGQGLYSNQPQHF. The CDR3, as DNA: TGTGCCAGCAGTTCAGGACAGGGACTTTATAGCAATCAGCCCCAGCATTTT.

The chain is built from TRBV19 and TRBJ2-1; the D gene is possibly TRBD2 (7 bases). Trimming removed 6 bases from V and 8 bases from J, with 23 bases in between. The CDR3 contains 16 residues. Germline V gene lookup returns CDR1 LNHDA and CDR2 SQIVND (reference sequence). The CDR3 here is CASRRRQDLSGDEQFF. CDR3 sequence (DNA): TGTGCCAGTAGGCGACGACAGGATCTCAGCGGGGATGAGCAGTTCTTC.

The chain employs TRBV18 and TRBJ2-7, with TRBD1 matching 12 bases. V dropped 3 bases and J dropped 4; count of bases not matched to a gene: 4. The length of the CDR3 is 15 residues. The germline gives CDR1 KGHSH, CDR2 LQKENI. CDR3 DNA: TGTGCCAGCTCACCTGGGACAGGGGGCTCGTACGAGCAGTACTTC. It specifies CASSPGTGGSYEQYF.

The chain has TRBV5-1 and TRBJ2-3; D possibly corresponds to TRBD1 (5 bases). The CDR3 is 14 residues long. V dropped 1 base and J dropped 4 bases, with 10 bases sitting between them. Germline CDR1 is SGHRS and CDR2 is YFSETQ. The CDR3 spells CASSLRQGADTQYF. CDR3 DNA: TGCGCCAGCAGCTTGAGGCAGGGCGCAGATACGCAGTATTTT.